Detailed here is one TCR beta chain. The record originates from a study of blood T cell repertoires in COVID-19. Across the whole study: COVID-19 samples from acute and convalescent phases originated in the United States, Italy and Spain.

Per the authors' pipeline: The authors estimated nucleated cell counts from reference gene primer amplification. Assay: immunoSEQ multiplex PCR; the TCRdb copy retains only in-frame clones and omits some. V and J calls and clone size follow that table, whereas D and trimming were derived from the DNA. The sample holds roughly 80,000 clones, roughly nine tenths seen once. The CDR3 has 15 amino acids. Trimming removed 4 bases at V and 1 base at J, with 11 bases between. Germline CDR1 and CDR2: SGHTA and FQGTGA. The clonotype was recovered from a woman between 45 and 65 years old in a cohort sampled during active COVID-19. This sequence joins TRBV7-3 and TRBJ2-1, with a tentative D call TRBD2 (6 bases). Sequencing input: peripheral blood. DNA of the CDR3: TGTGCCAGCAGCTACCATAGCGGATCCTACAATGAGCAGTTCTTC. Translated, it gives CASSYHSGSYNEQFF.